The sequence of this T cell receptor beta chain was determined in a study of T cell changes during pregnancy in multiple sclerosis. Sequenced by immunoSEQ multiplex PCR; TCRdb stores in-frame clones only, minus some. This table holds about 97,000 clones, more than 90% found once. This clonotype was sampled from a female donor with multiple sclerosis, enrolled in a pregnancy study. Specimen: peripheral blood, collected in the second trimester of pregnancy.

The CDR3 reads CASSPVILNTGELFF. CDR3 coding DNA: TGTGCCAGCTCCCCGGTGATCTTGAACACCGGGGAGCTGTTTTTT. The gene calls are TRBV19 and TRBJ2-2; no clear D gene. Trimming shortened V by 9 bases and J by 1 base, and 15 bases separated the two germline ends. Germline CDR1 and CDR2: LNHDA and SQIVND (reference sequence). This CDR3 contains 15 residues.